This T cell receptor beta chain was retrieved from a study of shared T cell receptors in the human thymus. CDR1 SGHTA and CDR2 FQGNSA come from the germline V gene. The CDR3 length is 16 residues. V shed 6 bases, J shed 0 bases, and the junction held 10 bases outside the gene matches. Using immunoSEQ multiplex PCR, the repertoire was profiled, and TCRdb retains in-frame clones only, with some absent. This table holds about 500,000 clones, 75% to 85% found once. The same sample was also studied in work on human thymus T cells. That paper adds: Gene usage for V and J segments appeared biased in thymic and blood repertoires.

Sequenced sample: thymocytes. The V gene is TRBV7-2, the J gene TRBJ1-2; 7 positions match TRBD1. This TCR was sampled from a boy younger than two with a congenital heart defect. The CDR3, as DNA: TGTGCCAGCAGTCCGGACAGGATAGAAGCTAACTATGGCTACACCTTC. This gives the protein CASSPDRIEANYGYTF.